This is a list of T cell receptor beta chains from one sample in a study of blood T cell repertoires in COVID-19. Some clones are missing from TCRdb's copy, which holds only in-frame ones; the method was immunoSEQ multiplex PCR. Of about 170,000 clones listed, roughly 88% are singletons. Input material: peripheral blood. The receptors here all came from a man aged 60 to 69 who had recovered from COVID-19. Each CDR3 is given with its conserved first and last residue. A D gene is named only where the DNA matches it firmly. Clone size, where shown, is once, few, many, or a class for clones that have expanded.

TRBD2,15,TRBV5-6,NA,TRBJ2-5,TGTGCCAGCAGCTTATTAGCGGGGGGTAAAGAGACCCAGTACTTC,CASSLLAGGKETQYF
NA,15,TRBV4-2,NA,TRBJ1-6,TGTGCCAGCAGCCAGGCCGACAGGTTGAATTCACCCCTCCACTTT,CASSQADRLNSPLHF
TRBD1,15,TRBV5-1,NA,TRBJ1-1,TGCGCCAGCAGCCCGGGACAGGGGAGGATCACTGAAGCTTTCTTT,CASSPGQGRITEAFF
NA,13,TRBV9,few,TRBJ2-1,TGTGCCAGCAGCGTTTTAGAATACAATGAGCAGTTCTTC,CASSVLEYNEQFF
NA,14,TRBV9,NA,TRBJ2-5,TGTGCCAGCAGCGTAAGGGCTAGCATAGAGACCCAGTACTTC,CASSVRASIETQYF
NA,16,TRBV21-1,once,TRBJ2-5,TGTGCCAGCAGCAAAGTCCCCAGGGGGCTTCAAGAGACCCAGTACTTC,CASSKVPRGLQETQYF
NA,14,TRBV27,NA,TRBJ2-5,TGTGCCAGCAGTGCAAACAGGATCGGGGAGACCCAGTACTTC,CASSANRIGETQYF
TRBD2,16,TRBV13,NA,TRBJ2-3,TGTGCCAGCAGCCAGGGACTAGCGACTCTCCCGGATACGCAGTATTTT,CASSQGLATLPDTQYF
NA,13,TRBV29-1,NA,TRBJ1-5,TGCAGCGTTGTCGAATCTGCGGGGCAGCCCCAGCATTTT,CSVVESAGQPQHF
TRBD1,16,TRBV19,NA,TRBJ2-3,TGTGCCAGTAGTCCTGGGACAGGGGGTCCCACAGATACGCAGTATTTT,CASSPGTGGPTDTQYF
NA,17,TRBV5-6,NA,TRBJ2-7,TGTGCCAGCAGCCGAATCCGAGCACTGACAGCCGCCCACGAGCAGTACTTC,CASSRIRALTAAHEQYF
TRBD1,15,TRBV29-1,NA,TRBJ2-1,TGCAGCGTTGAACCCTTCCTGACAGGGGACAATGAGCAGTTCTTC,CSVEPFLTGDNEQFF
NA,12,TRBV15,NA,TRBJ1-2,TGTGCCACCAGCAGGACAGGCTATGGCTACACCTTC,CATSRTGYGYTF
TRBD1,14,TRBV24-1,once,TRBJ2-7,TGTGCCACCAGTGCGGGACAGGGTCTTTACGAGCAGTACTTC,CATSAGQGLYEQYF
NA,14,TRBV5-1,NA,TRBJ1-1,TGCGCCAGCAGCTTAGGGTTAGGGGATACTGAAGCTTTCTTT,CASSLGLGDTEAFF
TRBD1,15,TRBV27,NA,TRBJ1-2,TGTGCCAGCAGTTTAGATCAGGGGGCGCTTATCGGCTACACCTTC,CASSLDQGALIGYTF
TRBD1,14,TRBV6-2/TRBV6-3,NA,TRBJ2-7,TGTGCCAGCAGCCGGACAGGGGGCAGGAACGAGCAGTACTTC,CASSRTGGRNEQYF
TRBD1,16,TRBV10-3,NA,TRBJ2-6,TGTGCCATCAGCAGACAGGGCCCGAGGGGGGCCAACGTCCTGACTTTC,CAISRQGPRGANVLTF
NA,13,TRBV11-3,NA,TRBJ2-7,TGTGCCAGCAGCTTAGTCGGAGGAAACGAGCAGTACTTC,CASSLVGGNEQYF
NA,13,TRBV7-2,NA,TRBJ2-5,TGTGCCAGCAGCCCTACAGGGATAGAGACCCAGTACTTC,CASSPTGIETQYF
TRBD2,14,TRBV19,NA,TRBJ2-7,TGTGCCAGTAGGAGATCGGGGGGTTCTCGCGAGCAGTACTTC,CASRRSGGSREQYF
TRBD2,19,TRBV11-3,NA,TRBJ2-1,TGTGCCAGCAGCTTAGAATTGAGCGGGGGCCATAGCTCCTACAATGAGCAGTTCTTC,CASSLELSGGHSSYNEQFF